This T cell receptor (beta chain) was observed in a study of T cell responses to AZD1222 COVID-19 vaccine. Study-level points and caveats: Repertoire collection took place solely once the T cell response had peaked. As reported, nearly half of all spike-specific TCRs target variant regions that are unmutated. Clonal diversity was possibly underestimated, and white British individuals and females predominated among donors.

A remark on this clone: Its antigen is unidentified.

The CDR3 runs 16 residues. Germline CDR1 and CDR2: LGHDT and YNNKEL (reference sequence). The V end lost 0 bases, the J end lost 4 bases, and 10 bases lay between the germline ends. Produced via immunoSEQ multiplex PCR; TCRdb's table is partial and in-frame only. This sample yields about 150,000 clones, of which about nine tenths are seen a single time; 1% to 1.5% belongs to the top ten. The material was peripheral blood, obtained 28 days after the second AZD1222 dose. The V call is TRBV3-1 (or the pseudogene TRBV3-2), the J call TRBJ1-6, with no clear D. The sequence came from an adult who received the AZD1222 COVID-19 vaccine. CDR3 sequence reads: CASSQDVGPYNSPLHF. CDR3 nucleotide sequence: TGTGCCAGCAGCCAAGACGTCGGACCTTATAATTCACCCCTCCACTTT.